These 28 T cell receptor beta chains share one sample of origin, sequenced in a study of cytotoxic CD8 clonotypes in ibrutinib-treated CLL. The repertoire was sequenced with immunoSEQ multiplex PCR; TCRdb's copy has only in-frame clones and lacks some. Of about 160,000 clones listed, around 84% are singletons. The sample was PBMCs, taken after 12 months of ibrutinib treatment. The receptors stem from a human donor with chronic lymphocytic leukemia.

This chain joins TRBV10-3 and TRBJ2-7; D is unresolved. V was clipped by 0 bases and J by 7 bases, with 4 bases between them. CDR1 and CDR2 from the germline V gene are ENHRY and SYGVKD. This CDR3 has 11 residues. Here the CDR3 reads CAISESWEQYF. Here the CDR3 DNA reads TGTGCCATCAGTGAGTCCTGGGAGCAGTACTTC.

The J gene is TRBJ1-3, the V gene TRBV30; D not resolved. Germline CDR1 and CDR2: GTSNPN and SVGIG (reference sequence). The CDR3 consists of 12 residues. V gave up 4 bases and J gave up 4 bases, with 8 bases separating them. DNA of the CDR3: TGTGCCTGGATTGGAGGGGGAAACACCATATATTTT. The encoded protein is CAWIGGGNTIYF.

This chain's CDR3 is CASSPPGLAGEGFTDTQYF. As DNA, the CDR3 is TGTGCCAGCAGCCCCCCGGGACTAGCGGGAGAGGGCTTCACAGATACGCAGTATTTT. The chain has TRBV7-2 and TRBJ2-3; 14 bases line up with TRBD2. The CDR3 has 19 residues. Germline trimming cut 5 bases from V and 2 bases from J; bases unmatched to any gene: 12. Per the germline V gene, CDR1 is SGHTA and CDR2 is FQGNSA.

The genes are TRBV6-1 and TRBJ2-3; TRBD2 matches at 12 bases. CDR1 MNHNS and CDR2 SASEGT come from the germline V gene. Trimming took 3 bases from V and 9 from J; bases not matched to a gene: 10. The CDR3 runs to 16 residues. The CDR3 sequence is CASSDMPSGGAETQYF. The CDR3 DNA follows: TGTGCCAGCAGTGACATGCCTAGCGGGGGGGCCGAAACGCAGTATTTT.

DNA for the CDR3: TGTGCCAGCAGCTTGGAGACGGATCAGCCCCAGCATTTT. Protein sequence: CASSLETDQPQHF. This chain uses TRBV5-4 with TRBJ1-5, with unresolved D. V was trimmed by 0 bases and J by 5 bases, leaving 6 bases between them. CDR1 and CDR2 from the germline V gene are SGHNT and YYREEE (reference sequence). The CDR3 loop spans 13 amino acids. The whole variable domain, remainder taken from reference TRBV5-4 and TRBJ1-5, is ETGVTQSPTHLIKTRGQQVTLRCSSQSGHNTVSWYQQALGQGPQFIFQYYREEENGRGNFPPRFSGLQFPNYSSELNVNALELDDSALYLCASSLETDQPQHFGDGTRLSIL.

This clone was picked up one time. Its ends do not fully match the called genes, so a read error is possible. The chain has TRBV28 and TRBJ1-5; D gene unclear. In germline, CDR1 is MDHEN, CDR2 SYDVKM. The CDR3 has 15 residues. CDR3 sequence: CASSLSFLKNQPQHF. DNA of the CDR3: TGTGCCAGCAGCTTATCATTCTTGAAAAATCAGCCCCAGCATTTT.

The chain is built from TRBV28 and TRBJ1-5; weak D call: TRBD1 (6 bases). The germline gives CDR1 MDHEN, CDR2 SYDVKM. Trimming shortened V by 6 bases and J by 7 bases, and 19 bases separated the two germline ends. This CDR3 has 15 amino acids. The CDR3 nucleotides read TGTGCCAGCAGCCAAACCGGGACAAATCGCCAGCCCCAGCATTTT. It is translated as CASSQTGTNRQPQHF.

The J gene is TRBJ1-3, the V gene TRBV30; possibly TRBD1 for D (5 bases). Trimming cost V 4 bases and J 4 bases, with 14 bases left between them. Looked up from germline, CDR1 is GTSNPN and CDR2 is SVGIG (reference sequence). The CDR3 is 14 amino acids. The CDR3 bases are TGTGCCTGGAAAGGGGCTAGACGGGGAAACACCATATATTTT. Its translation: CAWKGARRGNTIYF.

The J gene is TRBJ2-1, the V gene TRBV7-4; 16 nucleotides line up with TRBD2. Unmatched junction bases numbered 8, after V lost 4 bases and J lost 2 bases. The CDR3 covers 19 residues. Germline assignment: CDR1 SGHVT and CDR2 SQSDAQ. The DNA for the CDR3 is TGTGCCAGCAGCTCCTATCCCGGGACTAGCGGGAGGGCCTACAATGAGCAGTTCTTC. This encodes CASSSYPGTSGRAYNEQFF.

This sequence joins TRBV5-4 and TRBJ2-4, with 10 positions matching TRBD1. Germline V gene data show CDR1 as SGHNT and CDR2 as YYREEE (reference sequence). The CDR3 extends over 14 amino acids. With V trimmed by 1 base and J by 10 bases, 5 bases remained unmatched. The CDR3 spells CASSLKGTGVIQYF. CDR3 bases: TGTGCCAGCAGCTTGAAGGGGACAGGGGTTATTCAGTACTTC.

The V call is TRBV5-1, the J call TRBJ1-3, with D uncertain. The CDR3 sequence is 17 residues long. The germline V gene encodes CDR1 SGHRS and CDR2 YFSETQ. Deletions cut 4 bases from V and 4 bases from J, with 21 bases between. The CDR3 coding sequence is TGCGCCAGCAGCGGGGAGACGGGGAACGTGGGAGGAAACACCATATATTTT. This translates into CASSGETGNVGGNTIYF.

Here the CDR3 DNA reads TGTGCCAGTAGTCCGGAAACAGGGTTAAGCAATCAGCCCCAGCATTTT. As protein: CASSPETGLSNQPQHF. V usage is TRBV19 and J usage is TRBJ1-5; D might be TRBD1 (6 bases). Per germline, CDR1 LNHDA and CDR2 SQIVND (reference sequence). V gave up 5 bases and J gave up 1 base, with 15 bases separating them. This CDR3 comprises 16 residues.

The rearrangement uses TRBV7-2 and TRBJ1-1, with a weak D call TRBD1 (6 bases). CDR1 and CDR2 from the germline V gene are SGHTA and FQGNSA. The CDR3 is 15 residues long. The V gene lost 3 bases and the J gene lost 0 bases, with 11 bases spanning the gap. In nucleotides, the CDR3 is TGTGCCAGCAGCTTCAGGGGCGGGATGAACACTGAAGCTTTCTTT. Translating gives CASSFRGGMNTEAFF.

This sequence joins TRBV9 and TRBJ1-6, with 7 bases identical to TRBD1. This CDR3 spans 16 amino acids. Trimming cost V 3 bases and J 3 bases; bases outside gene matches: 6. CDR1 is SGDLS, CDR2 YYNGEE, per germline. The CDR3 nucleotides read TGTGCCAGCAGCGAAAGTACAGGGGACTATAATTCACCCCTCCACTTT. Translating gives CASSESTGDYNSPLHF.

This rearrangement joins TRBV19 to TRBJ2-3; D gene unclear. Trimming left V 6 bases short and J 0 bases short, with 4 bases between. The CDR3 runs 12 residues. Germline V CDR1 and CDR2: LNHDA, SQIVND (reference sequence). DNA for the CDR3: TGTGCCAGTAGACGGAGCACAGATACGCAGTATTTT. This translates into CASRRSTDTQYF.

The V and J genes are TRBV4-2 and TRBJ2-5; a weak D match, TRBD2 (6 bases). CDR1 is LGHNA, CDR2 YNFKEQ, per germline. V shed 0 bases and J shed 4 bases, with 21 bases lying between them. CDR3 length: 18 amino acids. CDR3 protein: CASSQDRDFYGERETQYF. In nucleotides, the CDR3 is TGTGCCAGCAGCCAAGATAGGGACTTTTATGGGGAACGAGAGACCCAGTACTTC.

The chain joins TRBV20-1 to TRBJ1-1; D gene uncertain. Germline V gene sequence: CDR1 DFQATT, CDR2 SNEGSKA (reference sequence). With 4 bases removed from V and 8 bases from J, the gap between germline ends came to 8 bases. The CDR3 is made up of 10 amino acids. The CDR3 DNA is TGCAGTGCTAAGAGGGAGGAAGCTTTCTTT. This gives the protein CSAKREEAFF.

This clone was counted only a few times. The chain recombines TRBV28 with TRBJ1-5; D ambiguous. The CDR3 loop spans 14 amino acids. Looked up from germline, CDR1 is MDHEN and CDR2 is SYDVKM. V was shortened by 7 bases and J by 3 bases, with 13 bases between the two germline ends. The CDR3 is CASIQTTLNQPQHF. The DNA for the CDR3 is TGTGCCAGCATTCAGACAACTCTCAATCAGCCCCAGCATTTT.

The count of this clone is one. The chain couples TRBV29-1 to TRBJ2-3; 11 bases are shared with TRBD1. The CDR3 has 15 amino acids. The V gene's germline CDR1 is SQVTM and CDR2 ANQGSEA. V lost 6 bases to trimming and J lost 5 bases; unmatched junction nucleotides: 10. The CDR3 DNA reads TGCAGCGTAGCTATTGGACAGGGGGCGGGAGATACGCAGTATTTT. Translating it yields CSVAIGQGAGDTQYF.

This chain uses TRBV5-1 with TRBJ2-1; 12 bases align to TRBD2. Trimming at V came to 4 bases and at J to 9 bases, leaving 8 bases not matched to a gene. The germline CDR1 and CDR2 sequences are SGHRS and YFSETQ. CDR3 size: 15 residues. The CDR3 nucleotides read TGCGCCAGCAGCCCGCTAGCGGGGGGGTCTGGTGAGCAGTTCTTC. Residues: CASSPLAGGSGEQFF.

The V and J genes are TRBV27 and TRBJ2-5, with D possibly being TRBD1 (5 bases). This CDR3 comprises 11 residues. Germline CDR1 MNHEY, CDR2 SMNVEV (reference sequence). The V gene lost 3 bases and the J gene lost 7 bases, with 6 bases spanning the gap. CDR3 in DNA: TGTGCCAGCAGTTTTACAGGGACCCAGTACTTC. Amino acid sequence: CASSFTGTQYF.

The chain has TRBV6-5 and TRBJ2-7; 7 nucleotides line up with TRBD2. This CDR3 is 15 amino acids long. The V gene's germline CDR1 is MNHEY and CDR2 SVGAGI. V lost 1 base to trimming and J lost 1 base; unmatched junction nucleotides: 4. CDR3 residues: CASSYWASGSYEQYF. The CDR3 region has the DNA TGTGCCAGCAGTTACTGGGCTAGCGGTTCCTACGAGCAGTACTTC.

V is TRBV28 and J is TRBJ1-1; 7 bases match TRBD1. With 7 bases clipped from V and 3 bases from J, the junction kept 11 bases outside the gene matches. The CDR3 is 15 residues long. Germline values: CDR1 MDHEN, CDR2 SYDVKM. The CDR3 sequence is CASNSAGTADTEAFF. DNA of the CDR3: TGTGCCAGCAACTCGGCCGGGACAGCAGACACTGAAGCTTTCTTT.

The CDR3 spells CASSPGRASGKNEQFF. In DNA form, the CDR3 reads TGCGCCAGCAGCCCTGGACGGGCTAGCGGGAAAAATGAGCAGTTCTTC. The chain uses TRBV4-1 and TRBJ2-1; TRBD2 matches at 9 bases. Germline V gene data show CDR1 as MGHRA and CDR2 as YSYEKL. The CDR3 contains 16 residues. Germline trimming cut 4 bases from V and 7 bases from J; bases unmatched to any gene: 11.

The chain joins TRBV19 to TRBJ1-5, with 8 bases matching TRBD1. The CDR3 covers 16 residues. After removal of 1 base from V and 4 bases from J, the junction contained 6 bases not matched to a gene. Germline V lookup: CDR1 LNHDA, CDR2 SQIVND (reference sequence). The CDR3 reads CASSIGPRGHNQPQHF. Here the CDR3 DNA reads TGTGCCAGTAGTATAGGACCCAGGGGGCATAATCAGCCCCAGCATTTT.

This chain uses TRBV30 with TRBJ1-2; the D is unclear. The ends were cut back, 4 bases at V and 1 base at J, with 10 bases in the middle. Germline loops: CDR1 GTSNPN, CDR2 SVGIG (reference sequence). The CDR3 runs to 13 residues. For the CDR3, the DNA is TGTGCCTGGAAAGGCGACTATAACTATGGCTACACCTTC. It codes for CAWKGDYNYGYTF.

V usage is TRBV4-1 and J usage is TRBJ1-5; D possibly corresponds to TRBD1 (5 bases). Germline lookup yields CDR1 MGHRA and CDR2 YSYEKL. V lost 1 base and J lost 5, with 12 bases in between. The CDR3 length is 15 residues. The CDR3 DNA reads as TGCGCCAGCAGCCAAGCCACAGGCCCATATCAGCCCCAGCATTTT. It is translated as CASSQATGPYQPQHF.

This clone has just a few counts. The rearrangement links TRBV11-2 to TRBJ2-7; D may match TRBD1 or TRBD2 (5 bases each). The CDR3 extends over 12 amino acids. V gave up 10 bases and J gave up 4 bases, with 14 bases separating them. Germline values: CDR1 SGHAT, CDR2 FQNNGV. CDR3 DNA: TGTGCCACCGGGGCCGGCTCTTACGAGCAGTACTTC. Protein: CATGAGSYEQYF.